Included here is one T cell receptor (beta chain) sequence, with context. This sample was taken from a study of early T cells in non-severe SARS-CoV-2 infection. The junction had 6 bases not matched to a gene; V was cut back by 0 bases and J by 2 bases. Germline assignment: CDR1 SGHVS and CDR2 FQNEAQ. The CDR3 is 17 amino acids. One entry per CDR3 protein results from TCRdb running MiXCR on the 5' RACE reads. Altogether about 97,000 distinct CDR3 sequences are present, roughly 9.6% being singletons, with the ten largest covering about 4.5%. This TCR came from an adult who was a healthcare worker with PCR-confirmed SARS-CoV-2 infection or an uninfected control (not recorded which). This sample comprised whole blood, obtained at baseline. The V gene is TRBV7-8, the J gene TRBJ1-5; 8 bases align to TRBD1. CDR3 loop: CASSLAGQGAGNQPQHF. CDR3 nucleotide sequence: TGTGCCAGCAGCTTAGCTGGACAGGGAGCAGGCAATCAGCCCCAGCATTTT.